Presented here are 21 T cell receptor beta chains from one specimen sequenced in a study of T cell responses to AZD1222 COVID-19 vaccine. Produced via immunoSEQ multiplex PCR; TCRdb's table is partial and in-frame only. This sample has around 140,000 clones, with around 84% found just once. The sample consisted of peripheral blood, taken on day 0 of AZD1222 vaccination. The receptors were sampled from an adult in good health.

This chain links TRBV3-1 (or the pseudogene TRBV3-2) with TRBJ2-1, with D hard to call. Trimming left V 0 bases short and J 7 bases short, with 7 bases between. This CDR3 is built from 13 residues. Germline CDR1 LGHDT, CDR2 YNNKEL (reference sequence). As DNA, the CDR3 is TGTGCCAGCAGCCAAGATTTGGGAAATGAGCAGTTCTTC. Protein: CASSQDLGNEQFF.

The sample holds a few counts of this clone. The J gene is TRBJ2-2, the V gene TRBV4-1, with 10 bases fitting TRBD1. The germline V gene encodes CDR1 MGHRA and CDR2 YSYEKL. The ends lost 8 bases at V and 7 bases at J; junction bases unmatched: 7. The CDR3 extends over 14 amino acids. The CDR3 loop reads CASQPGQGYGELFF. In DNA, the CDR3 is TGCGCCAGCCAACCGGGACAGGGGTACGGGGAGCTGTTTTTT.

This chain joins TRBV9 and TRBJ2-3; 8 nucleotides agree with TRBD2. With V trimmed by 0 bases and J by 1 base, 13 bases remained unmatched. Looked up from germline, CDR1 is SGDLS and CDR2 is YYNGEE. The length of the CDR3 is 19 residues. The CDR3 nucleotides read TGTGCCAGCAGCGTAGCTCCTGTTCTGGGACTAGGGGGCACAGATACGCAGTATTTT. Translating gives CASSVAPVLGLGGTDTQYF.

V gene TRBV5-6 combines with J gene TRBJ2-7; D is possibly TRBD1 (6 bases). Germline V CDR1 and CDR2: SGHDT, YYEEEE. This CDR3 is 14 amino acids long. V was cut by 7 bases and J by 5 bases, with 19 bases left in between. CDR3 protein: CASEDYRVVDEQYF. As DNA, the CDR3 is TGTGCCAGCGAAGACTACAGGGTGGTCGACGAGCAGTACTTC.

The rearrangement links TRBV7-2 to TRBJ1-1; D not certain. Germline values: CDR1 SGHTA, CDR2 FQGNSA. Trimming stripped 5 bases from V and 2 bases from J, with 9 bases between. The CDR3 length is 13 residues. The CDR3 is CASSLEINTEAFF. The DNA of the CDR3 is TGTGCCAGCAGCCTGGAAATTAACACTGAAGCTTTCTTT.

This chain uses TRBV28 with TRBJ2-2; D is undetermined. CDR1 and CDR2 (germline): MDHEN, SYDVKM. V lost 6 bases, J lost 2 bases, and 22 bases lay in between. This CDR3 region has 18 residues. The chain's CDR3 is CASSYGYGGGINTGELFF. The CDR3 nucleotides read TGTGCCAGCAGCTACGGCTATGGCGGCGGAATTAACACCGGGGAGCTGTTTTTT.

The V and J genes are TRBV27 and TRBJ2-7; a weak D match, TRBD2 (5 bases). CDR1 and CDR2 (germline): MNHEY, SMNVEV (reference sequence). V lost 0 bases and J 2 bases, leaving 8 bases between the germline ends. CDR3 length: 14 amino acids. DNA for the CDR3: TGTGCCAGCAGTTTATCAGGGCGGGCCTACGAGCAGTACTTC. Translation gives CASSLSGRAYEQYF.

The chain combines TRBV4-1 with TRBJ1-1; a possible D gene is TRBD1 (6 bases). The germline V gene has CDR1 MGHRA and CDR2 YSYEKL. V lost 3 bases and J lost 6, with 8 bases in between. This CDR3 is built from 12 residues. CDR3 bases: TGCGCCAGCAGCCAGGGACATCCTGAAGCTTTCTTT. Residues: CASSQGHPEAFF.

J is TRBJ1-4 and V is TRBV5-1; 9 positions match TRBD1. Germline CDR1 reads SGHRS; CDR2 reads YFSETQ. The J segment lost 2 bases and the V segment lost 5 bases, leaving 4 bases of the junction unmatched. This CDR3 contains 15 residues. CDR3 DNA: TGCGCCAGCAGTCCTGGACAGGGGACTAATGAAAAACTGTTTTTT. It codes for CASSPGQGTNEKLFF.

The chain joins TRBV2 to TRBJ2-1; no clear D. From germline, CDR1 is SNHLY and CDR2 FYNNEI. V was cut by 7 bases and J by 0 bases, with 10 bases left in between. CDR3 length equals 14 residues. The CDR3 loop reads CASTLVSSYNEQFF. The CDR3 coding sequence is TGTGCCAGCACCTTGGTCAGCTCCTACAATGAGCAGTTCTTC.

The chain couples TRBV2 to TRBJ1-3; 8 bases line up with TRBD1. The V gene end was trimmed by 3 bases and the J gene end by 6 bases; junction bases not matched to a gene: 4. The CDR3 sequence is 14 residues long. CDR1 SNHLY and CDR2 FYNNEI come from the germline V gene. This CDR3 reads CASSDSQGENTIYF. CDR3 DNA: TGTGCCAGCAGTGATTCACAGGGGGAAAACACCATATATTTT.

CDR3 loop: CASSIGGSGINYGYTF. CDR3 coding DNA: TGTGCCAGTAGTATTGGAGGAAGCGGGATTAACTATGGCTACACCTTC. The gene calls are TRBV19 and TRBJ1-2; the D is unclear. The length of the CDR3 is 16 residues. Germline CDR1 LNHDA, CDR2 SQIVND (reference sequence). V lost 3 bases and J lost 1, with 15 bases in between.

V usage is TRBV6-5 and J usage is TRBJ1-2; no definite D call. The CDR3 extends over 15 amino acids. Trimming took 6 bases from V and 1 from J, leaving 15 bases between them. The V gene's germline CDR1 is MNHEY and CDR2 SVGAGI. CDR3 protein: CASSRVSNLNYGYTF. In nucleotides, the CDR3 is TGTGCCAGCAGCCGCGTCAGCAACCTTAACTATGGCTACACCTTC.

This clone was seen more than once but under ten times. The chain joins TRBV7-2 to TRBJ2-2; D may be TRBD1 or TRBD2 (5 bases each). V lost 8 bases and J lost 7, with 17 bases in between. Germline assignment: CDR1 SGHTA and CDR2 FQGNSA. The CDR3 length is 14 residues. The CDR3 reads CASSLGEPGGELFF. The CDR3 coding sequence is TGTGCCAGCTCATTGGGGGAACCCGGCGGGGAGCTGTTTTTT.

CDR3 in DNA: TGTGCCAGCAGTTTAGGGGGGCAGCGCTACACCTTC. It encodes CASSLGGQRYTF. The chain employs TRBV28 and TRBJ1-2; tentative D call: TRBD1 (6 bases). From germline, CDR1 is MDHEN and CDR2 SYDVKM. The CDR3 extends over 12 amino acids. The V and J ends lost 2 bases and 9 bases respectively, with 10 bases between them.

The chain carries TRBV15 and TRBJ1-1; tentative D call: TRBD1 (5 bases). With 5 bases removed from V and 1 base from J, the gap between germline ends came to 17 bases. The CDR3 loop spans 16 amino acids. Germline CDR1 is LNHNV and CDR2 is YYDKDF (reference sequence). The chain's CDR3 is CATSLRRWGENTEAFF. The CDR3 coding sequence is TGTGCCACCAGCCTCCGCCGGTGGGGGGAGAACACTGAAGCTTTCTTT.

The chain couples TRBV7-2 to TRBJ2-4; 8 nucleotides match TRBD1. After removal of 4 bases from V and 9 bases from J, the junction contained 5 bases not matched to a gene. In germline, CDR1 is SGHTA, CDR2 FQGNSA. The CDR3 is made up of 13 amino acids. In DNA form, the CDR3 reads TGTGCCAGCAGCTCCGGACAGGGTGGCATTCAGTACTTC. It codes for CASSSGQGGIQYF.

This chain connects TRBV5-1 to TRBJ2-6; D gene unclear. CDR1 is SGHRS and CDR2 is YFSETQ in the germline V gene. Trimming removed 0 bases at V and 1 base at J, with 5 bases between. CDR3 length: 15 amino acids. Written as DNA, the CDR3 is TGCGCCAGCAGCTTGGTCGAGTCTGGGGCCAACGTCCTGACTTTC. This encodes CASSLVESGANVLTF.

The chain couples TRBV2 to TRBJ1-1; no definite D call. V was shortened by 1 base and J by 7 bases, with 10 bases between the two germline ends. The length of the CDR3 is 13 residues. CDR1 is SNHLY, CDR2 FYNNEI, per germline. Here the CDR3 reads CASSEDWSVEAFF. CDR3 coding DNA: TGTGCCAGCAGTGAAGATTGGTCAGTTGAAGCTTTCTTT.

This chain links TRBV5-1 with TRBJ1-3; D unresolved. The V gene's germline CDR1 is SGHRS and CDR2 YFSETQ. The V end lost 0 bases, the J end lost 2 bases, and 12 bases lay between the germline ends. The length of the CDR3 is 16 residues. CDR3 residues: CASSLEARQPGNTIYF. For the CDR3, the DNA is TGCGCCAGCAGCTTGGAAGCTAGGCAGCCTGGAAACACCATATATTTT.

The rearrangement uses TRBV2 and TRBJ1-2, with D tentatively TRBD1 (5 bases). V was cut by 2 bases and J by 2 bases, with 6 bases left in between. This CDR3 is built from 13 residues. Germline assignment: CDR1 SNHLY and CDR2 FYNNEI. The CDR3 DNA follows: TGTGCCAGCAGTGAAAACAGGAACTATGGCTACACCTTC. The encoded protein is CASSENRNYGYTF.